The 31 T cell receptor beta chains below all came from one sample that was sequenced in a study of shared clonotypes between healthy human individuals (dated by TCRdb to about 2020). CD8 naive samples were CD45RO-negative cells positively selected for CCR7, giving a CD45RA+CCR7+ population that excluded TemRA cells. The receptor library was made with the immunoSEQ multiplex PCR assay. TCRdb mirrors the immuneACCESS table, restricted to in-frame sequences. Some clones are absent from its copies; in checked studies, under half trace to an unresolved V gene, and the reason for the others is unknown. Present in this sample are 2 million to 2.5 million clones, about 95% of which were seen just once. The ten largest clones capture around 1.1% of the sample. The sequencing input was naive CD8+ T cells sorted from blood. The label giving this sample's cell subset or site can be read as: CD45RA+CCR7+. These receptor sequences come from a young man in good health.

The chain joins TRBV9 to TRBJ2-1, with D possibly TRBD2 on 6 matching bases. Germline CDR1 and CDR2: SGDLS and YYNGEE. V was clipped by 4 bases and J by 3 bases, with 11 bases between them. The CDR3 sequence is 14 residues long. CDR3 DNA: TGTGCCAGCAGCCCCCCCGGGGGCTACAATGAGCAGTTCTTC. Residues: CASSPPGGYNEQFF. Full variable domain (outside the CDR3, taken from reference TRBV9 and TRBJ2-1): DSGVTQTPKHLITATGQRVTLRCSPRSGDLSVYWYQQSLDQGLQFLIQYYNGEERAKGNILERFSAQQFPDLHSELNLSSLELGDSALYFCASSPPGGYNEQFFGPGTRLTVL.

Only one count was recorded for this clone. This chain's CDR3 is CASSYSGRGGYEQYF. The DNA for the CDR3 is TGTGCCAGCAGTTACTCGGGGAGGGGAGGCTACGAGCAGTACTTC. The chain combines TRBV6-6 with TRBJ2-7, with 7 bases lining up with TRBD2. Trimming removed 0 bases from V and 3 bases from J; junction bases left unmatched: 5. Germline CDR1 reads MNHNY; CDR2 reads SVGAGI (reference sequence). The CDR3 runs to 15 residues.

The V call is TRBV5-6, the J call TRBJ2-1; no clear D gene. Trimming shortened V by 2 bases and J by 5 bases, and 5 bases separated the two germline ends. In germline, CDR1 is SGHDT, CDR2 YYEEEE. This CDR3 region has 12 residues. CDR3 coding DNA: TGTGCCAGCAGCTTCACAGACAATGAGCAGTTCTTC. Amino acid sequence: CASSFTDNEQFF. The full variable domain, rest sourced from reference TRBV5-6 and TRBJ2-1, is DAGVTQSPTHLIKTRGQQVTLRCSPKSGHDTVSWYQQALGQGPQFIFQYYEEEERQRGNFPDRFSGHQFPNYSSELNVNALLLGDSALYLCASSFTDNEQFFGPGTRLTVL.

This sequence joins TRBV7-9 and TRBJ2-7; D gene uncertain. This CDR3 spans 15 amino acids. V lost 2 bases, J lost 0 bases, and 11 bases lay in between. CDR1 is SEHNR, CDR2 FQNEAQ, per germline (reference sequence). Here the CDR3 reads CASSLNSPNSYEQYF. CDR3 nucleotide sequence: TGTGCCAGCAGCTTAAATTCTCCTAACTCCTACGAGCAGTACTTC.

This clone was seen once. CDR3 DNA: TGTGCCAGCAGCCCCCAAGGAGGGGAGGGCACAGATACGCAGTATTTT. Translation: CASSPQGGEGTDTQYF. The chain carries TRBV7-8 and TRBJ2-3; possibly TRBD2 for D (6 bases). Germline values: CDR1 SGHVS, CDR2 FQNEAQ. Trimming left V 5 bases short and J 1 base short, with 16 bases between. The CDR3 length is 16 residues.

This sequence joins TRBV30 and TRBJ2-7; the D is unclear. The CDR3 has 14 residues. V was clipped by 4 bases and J by 1 base, with 14 bases between them. Germline assignment: CDR1 GTSNPN and CDR2 SVGIG (reference sequence). The CDR3 DNA follows: TGTGCCTGGACTCTGAACGGTGGATCCTACGAGCAGTACTTC. Translating it yields CAWTLNGGSYEQYF.

This sequence joins TRBV19 and TRBJ2-7; unclear D gene. In germline, CDR1 is LNHDA, CDR2 SQIVND (reference sequence). This CDR3 has 13 amino acids. V was pared by 4 bases and J by 1 base, with 8 bases between. The CDR3 nucleotides are TGTGCCAGTAGTACCGTGGAGTCCTACGAGCAGTACTTC. It translates to CASSTVESYEQYF.

A remark on this clone: Other DNA sequences of this sample code for an identical CDR3. The V gene is TRBV11-2, the J gene TRBJ2-7, with TRBD1 matching 7 bases. V was pared by 5 bases and J by 3 bases, with 4 bases of the junction left unmatched. CDR3 size: 13 residues. The germline CDR1 and CDR2 sequences are SGHAT and FQNNGV. The CDR3 here is CASSLTGDYEQYF. DNA for the CDR3: TGTGCCAGCAGCCTTACAGGGGACTACGAGCAGTACTTC.

The gene calls are TRBV5-3 and TRBJ1-2; D is possibly TRBD1 (5 bases). TRBV5-3 is treated as an ORF (open reading frame) with a function not yet certain. Trimming stripped 2 bases from V and 14 bases from J, with 19 bases between. The CDR3 is 13 amino acids. The CDR3 bases are TGTGCCAGAAGCTTTACAGGTTGTCATGTTGAGACCTTC. Its protein is CARSFTGCHVETF.

The CDR3 DNA reads TGTGCCAGCAGCCCCAGATACCGGGACAAATACCACGAGCAGTACTTC. Protein product: CASSPRYRDKYHEQYF. The chain employs TRBV21-1 and TRBJ2-7; TRBD1 is the table's D call, not checked against the DNA. TRBV21-1 is listed as a pseudogene. CDR3 length equals 16 residues.

The chain couples TRBV28 to TRBJ2-7; no clear D. V was cut by 5 bases and J by 0 bases, with 14 bases left in between. Germline CDR1 and CDR2: MDHEN and SYDVKM. This CDR3 spans 15 amino acids. CDR3 in DNA: TGTGCCAGCAGTCAGACCCACTGGAGCTCCTACGAGCAGTACTTC. Protein sequence: CASSQTHWSSYEQYF.

The DNA of the CDR3 is TGTGCCAACCAGGCCGCGGCAGATACGCAGTATTTT. This codes for CANQAAADTQYF. V and J are TRBV2 and TRBJ2-3; D is unclear. CDR3 size: 12 residues. V was pared by 10 bases and J by 4 bases, with 12 bases between. Germline loops: CDR1 SNHLY, CDR2 FYNNEI.

This clone has just a few counts. Other DNA variants within this sample encode the same CDR3. The chain recombines TRBV5-4 with TRBJ2-3; D is unclear. The germline CDR1 and CDR2 sequences are SGHNT and YYREEE (reference sequence). CDR3 length equals 13 residues. Trimming pared 1 base from V and 3 bases from J, leaving 6 bases between. The CDR3 reads CASSLLGTDTQYF. Written as DNA, the CDR3 is TGTGCCAGCAGCTTGCTGGGAACAGATACGCAGTATTTT.

As to this clone: This same CDR3 is encoded by further DNA sequences in the sample. The chain recombines TRBV4-1 with TRBJ1-1; D is undetermined. The CDR3 runs to 15 residues. In germline, CDR1 is MGHRA, CDR2 YSYEKL. Trimming removed 0 bases at V and 0 bases at J, with 8 bases between. This CDR3 reads CASSQDVGMNTEAFF. The CDR3 region has the DNA TGCGCCAGCAGCCAAGATGTGGGCATGAACACTGAAGCTTTCTTT.

This clone was recorded once. The genes are TRBV7-3 and TRBJ2-3; 7 nucleotides agree with TRBD1. V gave up 0 bases and J gave up 0 bases; unmatched junction bases: 12. Per germline, CDR1 SGHTA and CDR2 FQGTGA. This CDR3 spans 19 amino acids. CDR3 region: CASSLTGTVFKTSTDTQYF. CDR3 nucleotides: TGTGCCAGCAGCTTAACCGGGACAGTGTTCAAAACTAGCACAGATACGCAGTATTTT.

This sequence joins TRBV28 and TRBJ1-1; D is perhaps TRBD1 (5 bases). CDR1 and CDR2 from the germline V gene are MDHEN and SYDVKM. V shed 4 bases and J shed 5 bases, with 11 bases lying between them. The CDR3 sequence is 13 residues long. The CDR3, as DNA: TGTGCCAGCAGTTGGGAAGAGGGGACTGAAGCTTTCTTT. This translates into CASSWEEGTEAFF.

The DNA of the CDR3 is TGTGCCAGCAGCTTAAGTCTAGCGGGTGAGCAGTACTTC. It encodes CASSLSLAGEQYF. V and J are TRBV7-2 and TRBJ2-7; 8 bases are a match to TRBD2. The CDR3 runs 13 residues. V was clipped by 2 bases and J by 7 bases; unmatched bases: 4. In germline, CDR1 is SGHTA, CDR2 FQGNSA.

In this sample, this clone turned up once. The CDR3 here is CASTPGNSPLHF. The CDR3 coding sequence is TGTGCCAGCACTCCGGGAAATTCACCCCTCCACTTT. The genes are TRBV25-1 and TRBJ1-6; D is ambiguous. The V gene lost 7 bases and the J gene lost 7 bases, with 8 bases spanning the gap. Germline V gene data show CDR1 as MGHDK and CDR2 as SYGVNS. This CDR3 comprises 12 residues.

This clone was counted once. This sequence joins TRBV11-2 and TRBJ1-5; D unclear. V was cut by 0 bases and J by 2 bases, with 5 bases left in between. The CDR3 runs 14 residues. Per germline, CDR1 SGHAT and CDR2 FQNNGV. CDR3 nucleotide sequence: TGTGCCAGCAGCTTAGAGGCAGGCAATCAGCCCCAGCATTTT. It yields the protein CASSLEAGNQPQHF.

The CDR3 nucleotides read TGTGCCAGCAGTGCTATTGGGGAAGAGTACACTGAAGCTTTCTTT. Residues: CASSAIGEEYTEAFF. The V gene is TRBV7-9, the J gene TRBJ1-1; the D is unclear. Trimming cost V 6 bases and J 3 bases, with 17 bases left between them. Germline V gene data show CDR1 as SEHNR and CDR2 as FQNEAQ (reference sequence). This CDR3 has 15 residues.

J is TRBJ2-7 and V is TRBV6-5; 7 positions match TRBD2. V shed 6 bases and J 7 bases; nucleotides not matched to a gene: 9. There are 13 residues in the CDR3. Germline lookup yields CDR1 MNHEY and CDR2 SVGAGI. CDR3 amino acids: CASSHGEGPEQYF. As DNA, the CDR3 is TGTGCCAGCAGCCATGGGGAGGGGCCGGAGCAGTACTTC.

This rearrangement joins TRBV11-2 to TRBJ2-1; either TRBD1 or TRBD2 may supply D (5 bases each). The V gene lost 1 base and the J gene lost 5 bases, with 12 bases spanning the gap. This CDR3 contains 15 residues. CDR1 and CDR2 from the germline V gene are SGHAT and FQNNGV. CDR3 amino acids: CASSLAGVGDNEQFF. In nucleotides, the CDR3 is TGTGCCAGCAGCTTAGCTGGGGTGGGGGACAATGAGCAGTTCTTC.

The J gene is TRBJ2-7, the V gene TRBV15; the D is unclear. Trimming left V 8 bases short and J 6 bases short, with 17 bases between. This CDR3 has 13 amino acids. Germline V gene sequence: CDR1 LNHNV, CDR2 YYDKDF (reference sequence). The CDR3 region has the DNA TGTGCCACCCGTCAGGTGCCCCAGTCCGAGCAGTACTTC. This translates into CATRQVPQSEQYF. Drawing the rest from reference TRBV15 and TRBJ2-7, the complete variable domain is DAMVIQNPRYQVTQFGKPVTLSCSQTLNHNVMYWYQQKSSQAPKLLFHYYDKDFNNEADTPDNFQSRRPNTSFCFLDIRSPGLGDTAMYLCATRQVPQSEQYFGPGTRLTVT.

The CDR3 reads CSGGHYTGELFF. The CDR3, as DNA: TGCAGCGGGGGACATTACACCGGGGAGCTGTTTTTT. V usage is TRBV29-1 and J usage is TRBJ2-2; the D gene is possibly TRBD1 (6 bases). The CDR3 runs to 12 residues. Germline lookup yields CDR1 SQVTM and CDR2 ANQGSEA. The V gene lost 7 bases and the J gene lost 3 bases, with 9 bases spanning the gap.

V and J are TRBV5-6 and TRBJ1-5; D gene ambiguous. CDR3 length equals 15 residues. V dropped 1 base and J dropped 2 bases, with 10 bases sitting between them. Germline CDR1 reads SGHDT; CDR2 reads YYEEEE. For the CDR3, the DNA is TGTGCCAGCAGCTTGAGCCTGAAGGGCAATCAGCCCCAGCATTTT. Translated, it gives CASSLSLKGNQPQHF.

The gene calls are TRBV2 and TRBJ2-3; D is possibly TRBD1 (6 bases). V was cut by 9 bases and J by 2 bases, with 18 bases left in between. The CDR3 is 15 residues long. Germline CDR1 SNHLY, CDR2 FYNNEI. CDR3 bases: TGTGCCAGAGACTCAGGGGCCGAGCTCACAGATACGCAGTATTTT. It translates to CARDSGAELTDTQYF.

The gene calls are TRBV19 and TRBJ2-6; D gene ambiguous. V shed 2 bases and J shed 1 base, with 6 bases lying between them. Looked up from germline, CDR1 is LNHDA and CDR2 is SQIVND (reference sequence). The CDR3 is made up of 15 amino acids. Here the CDR3 DNA reads TGTGCCAGTAGTATATGGTTGTCTGGGGCCAACGTCCTGACTTTC. This translates into CASSIWLSGANVLTF. The entire variable domain, with the rest obtained from reference TRBV19 and TRBJ2-6, is as follows: DGGITQSPKYLFRKEGQNVTLSCEQNLNHDAMYWYRQDPGQGLRLIYYSQIVNDFQKGDIAEGYSVSREKKESFPLTVTSAQKNPTAFYLCASSIWLSGANVLTFGAGSRLTVL.

The chain is built from TRBV9 and TRBJ2-1, with 8 bases lining up with TRBD2. J was trimmed by 4 bases and V by 0 bases; bases with no gene match: 12. The CDR3 consists of 18 residues. Germline CDR1 is SGDLS and CDR2 is YYNGEE. The CDR3 nucleotides read TGTGCCAGCAGCGTAGAGGTAGGAGCGGGAGTGGGGTACAATGAGCAGTTCTTC. The encoded protein is CASSVEVGAGVGYNEQFF. The full variable domain, rest sourced from reference TRBV9 and TRBJ2-1, is DSGVTQTPKHLITATGQRVTLRCSPRSGDLSVYWYQQSLDQGLQFLIQYYNGEERAKGNILERFSAQQFPDLHSELNLSSLELGDSALYFCASSVEVGAGVGYNEQFFGPGTRLTVL.

The rearrangement joins TRBV6-1 to TRBJ1-1; possibly TRBD1 for D (5 bases). This CDR3 comprises 11 residues. CDR1 is MNHNS, CDR2 SASEGT, per germline. The V gene lost 8 bases and the J gene lost 12 bases, with 16 bases spanning the gap. CDR3 coding DNA: TGTGCCAGCGGACCGAGTGGGGGGTCTTTCTTT. Protein: CASGPSGGSFF.

V and J are TRBV4-1 and TRBJ1-2; 7 bases line up with TRBD1. The CDR3 has 15 residues. Trimming took 3 bases from V and 4 from J; bases not matched to a gene: 8. The germline V gene has CDR1 MGHRA and CDR2 YSYEKL. The CDR3 DNA follows: TGCGCCAGCAGCCACTTGACAGGGTCCCTCTATGGCTACACCTTC. Amino acids: CASSHLTGSLYGYTF.

The sample holds one count of this clone. This chain uses TRBV10-1 with TRBJ2-3, with 7 bases that match TRBD2. This CDR3 is 15 amino acids long. Germline V CDR1 and CDR2: WNHNN, SYGVQD (reference sequence). Trimming took 4 bases from V and 4 from J; bases not matched to a gene: 8. The CDR3 reads CASSVLGGGADTQYF. DNA for the CDR3: TGCGCCAGCAGTGTTCTCGGGGGAGGGGCAGATACGCAGTATTTT.